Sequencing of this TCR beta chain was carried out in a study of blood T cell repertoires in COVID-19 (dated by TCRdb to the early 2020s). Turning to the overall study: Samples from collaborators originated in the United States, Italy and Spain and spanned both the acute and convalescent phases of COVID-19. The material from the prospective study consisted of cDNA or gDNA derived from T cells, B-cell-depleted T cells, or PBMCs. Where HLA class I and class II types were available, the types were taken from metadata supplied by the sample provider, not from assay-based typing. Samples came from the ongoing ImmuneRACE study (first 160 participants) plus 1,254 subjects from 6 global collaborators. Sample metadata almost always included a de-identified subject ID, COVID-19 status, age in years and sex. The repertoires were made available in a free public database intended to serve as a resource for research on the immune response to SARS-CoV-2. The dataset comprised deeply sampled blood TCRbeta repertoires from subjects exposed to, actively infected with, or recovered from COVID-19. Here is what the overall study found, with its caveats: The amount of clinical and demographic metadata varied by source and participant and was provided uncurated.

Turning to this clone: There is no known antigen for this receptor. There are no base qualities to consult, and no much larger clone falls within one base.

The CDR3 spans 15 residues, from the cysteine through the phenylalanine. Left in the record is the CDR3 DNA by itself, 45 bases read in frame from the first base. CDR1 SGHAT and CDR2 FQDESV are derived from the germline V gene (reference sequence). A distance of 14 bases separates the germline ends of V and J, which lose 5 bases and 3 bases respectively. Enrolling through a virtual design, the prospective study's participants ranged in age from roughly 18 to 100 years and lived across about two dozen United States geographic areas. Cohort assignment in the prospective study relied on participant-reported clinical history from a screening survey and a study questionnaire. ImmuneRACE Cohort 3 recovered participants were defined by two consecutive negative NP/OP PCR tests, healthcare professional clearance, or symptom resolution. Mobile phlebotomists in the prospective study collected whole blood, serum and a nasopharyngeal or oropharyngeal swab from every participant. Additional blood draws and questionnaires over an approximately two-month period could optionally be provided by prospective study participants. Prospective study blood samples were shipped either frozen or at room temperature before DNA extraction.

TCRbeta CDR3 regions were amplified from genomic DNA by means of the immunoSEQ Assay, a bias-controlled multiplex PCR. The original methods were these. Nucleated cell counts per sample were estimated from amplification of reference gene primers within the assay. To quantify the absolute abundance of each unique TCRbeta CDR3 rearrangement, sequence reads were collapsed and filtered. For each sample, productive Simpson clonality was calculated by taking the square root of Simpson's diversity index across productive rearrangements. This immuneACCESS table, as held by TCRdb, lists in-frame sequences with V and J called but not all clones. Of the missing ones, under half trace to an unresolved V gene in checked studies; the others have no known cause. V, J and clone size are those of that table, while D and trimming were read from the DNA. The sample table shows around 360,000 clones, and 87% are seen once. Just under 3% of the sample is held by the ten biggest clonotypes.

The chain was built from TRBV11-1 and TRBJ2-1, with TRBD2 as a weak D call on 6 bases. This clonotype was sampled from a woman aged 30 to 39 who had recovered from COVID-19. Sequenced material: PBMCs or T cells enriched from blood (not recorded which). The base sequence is TGTGCCAGCAGCCCTTCGAGGGAGGTCTACAATGAGCAGTTCTTC. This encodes CASSPSREVYNEQFF.